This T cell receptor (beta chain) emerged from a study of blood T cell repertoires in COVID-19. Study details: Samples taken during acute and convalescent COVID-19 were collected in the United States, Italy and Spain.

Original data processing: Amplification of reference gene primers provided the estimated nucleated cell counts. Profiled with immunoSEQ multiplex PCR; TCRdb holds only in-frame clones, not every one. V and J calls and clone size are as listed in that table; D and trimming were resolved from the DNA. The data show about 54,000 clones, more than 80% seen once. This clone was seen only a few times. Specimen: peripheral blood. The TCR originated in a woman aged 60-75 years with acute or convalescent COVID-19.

The CDR3 protein is CASSSKTGNSGNTIYF. Here the CDR3 DNA reads TGTGCCAGCTCAAGCAAGACAGGGAACTCTGGAAACACCATATATTTT. The chain uses TRBV18 and TRBJ1-3, with 7 bases fitting TRBD1. Germline CDR1 KGHSH, CDR2 LQKENI. The CDR3 contains 16 residues. Trimming at V came to 5 bases and at J to 0 bases, leaving 7 bases not matched to a gene.